Here is one T cell receptor beta chain with its context. Its antigen remains unknown. V lost 4 bases to trimming and J lost 5 bases, with 29 bases between them. The CDR3 covers 18 residues. The germline CDR1 and CDR2 sequences are DFQATT and SNEGSKA (reference sequence). The data were taken from a study of response to subunit inactivated influenza vaccine. TCRdb reanalysed the RT-PCR reads using MiXCR and keeps one entry per CDR3 protein. The sample consists of more than 150,000 distinct CDR3 sequences, 9.2% of them appearing once. Study results and caveats: The authors proposed limited new T cell recruitment per seasonal influenza vaccination.

The TCR originated in a man over 45 who received an inactivated influenza vaccine. The chain couples TRBV20-1 to TRBJ2-5, with D perhaps matching TRBD1 (5 bases). The source was non-naive T cells sorted from PBMCs, collected on the day of vaccination. The CDR3 bases are TGCAGTGCTAAAATTAACAGGCAGTCGGCATACGATGTGGAGACCCAGTACTTC. It is translated as CSAKINRQSAYDVETQYF.